This T cell receptor (beta chain) is from a study of regulatory T cells in long-lasting Graves disease (dated by TCRdb to the early 2020s). Describing the broader study: Newly diagnosed Graves' disease patients had taken antithyroid drugs for less than 3 months. This study used TCR sequencing and RNA sequencing of peripheral blood to compare persistent Graves' disease patients against newly diagnosed Graves' disease patients. The study was registered as a clinical trial and conducted in China. TCR sequencing covered around 13 persistent and roughly 20 newly diagnosed Graves' disease patients, 33 samples in total.

Overall study results and their limits: The authors noted that the small sample size was a limitation that may lower accuracy. Sequencing and analysis were limited to the TCR beta chain. Because the primary lesion, thyroid tissue, could not be accessed, the study looked at peripheral blood alone. Lower TCR Shannon entropy and fewer highly expanded clones were observed in persistent Graves' disease patients than in newly diagnosed patients, which suggested clonal expansion. Persistent disease showed preferential use of TRBV28, TRBJ1-2 and TRBJ2-5, whereas newly diagnosed disease favored TRBV20-1 and TRBJ2-1. More public clonotypes were shared among persistent patients (over 2,500) than among newly diagnosed patients (approximately 930).

This sample's time point label indicates: newly diagnosed GD, antithyroid drugs for less than 3 months. For both TCR sequencing and RNA sequencing, RNA was extracted from PBMCs in TRIzol. The diagnosis of Graves' disease was made according to American Thyroid Association guidelines. Recruitment of patients was carried out at an endocrinology department in Xi'an, China. Each patient gave approximately 9 milliliters of peripheral blood, collected in an EDTA anticoagulant tube. Ficoll Paque Plus density gradient separation was used to isolate PBMCs, and no further T cell sorting was performed. An Agilent 2100 Bioanalyzer and agarose gel were used to check RNA quality, while a NanoDrop 2000 measured RNA concentration. The receptor library was made with multiplex PCR. Sequencer: Illumina HiSeq 4000. iRepertoire HTBI primers and Arm-PCR amplification of CDR3 regions were used to construct TCR beta libraries. PCR products were gel purified before sequencing. As for the authors' bioinformatics: A total of fewer than 70 TRBV and approximately 13 TRBJ segments were identified across samples and were used for gene usage analysis of CDR3 amino acid clonotypes. COPE and FqMerger were used to merge the filtered high-quality paired reads into contigs. BLAST was used to align contigs to IMGT TRBV, TRBD and TRBJ reference genes, and CDR3 was defined according to IMGT. Highly expanded clones were defined as clonotypes with a frequency above 0.1%. Shannon entropy was used to measure repertoire diversity, and the Gini coefficient was used to measure V-J evenness. Clonotypes shared by more than one individual were considered public. Using fastp at Q25 and MiXCR, TCRdb reprocessed the public reads and kept productive beta chains. For every CDR3 protein sequence, its rows merge into one entry that carries the most common genes and DNA. In this record, the V and J calls reflect TCRdb's handling and not the investigators' own analysis. In all, the sample holds 380,000 or so distinct CDR3 sequences, and roughly 15% of those were seen once. The biggest ten clones account for 20% to 25% of the sample.

As encoded in the germline V gene, CDR1 is SGDLS while CDR2 is YYNGEE. Compared with germline, V lacks 1 base and J lacks 8 bases; bases without a gene match: 11. The CDR3 runs 15 residues from the cysteine to the phenylalanine. The kept DNA is CDR3 alone, 45 bases in frame from the first base. Of note for this clonotype: This receptor's antigen is unknown. Base qualities are not provided; no much larger clone lies one nucleotide away.

This sample was shared with a second study, whose subject was T cells in Graves' hyperthyroidism and ophthalmopathy. From the second report: Stable Graves' hyperthyroidism was defined as no progression to ophthalmopathy during 18 months of follow-up. The hyperthyroidism patients were between 18 and 65 years old and newly diagnosed, with a disease duration of less than 2 months. Patients with uncontrolled infections, other autoimmune diseases, pregnancy or lactation were excluded. Diagnoses were established on the basis of clinical symptoms, serum thyroxine and TRAb, thyroid ultrasound, and orbital computed tomography. A first-round RT-PCR of the TCR CDR3 used the HTBI primer set with the Qiagen OneStep RT-PCR kit. Blood samples also contained most of the expanded thyroid clonotypes (frequency above 0.001), which suggests that blood repertoires may reflect thyroid immune responses. In cross-validation, a model built on a 13 V-J signature told ophthalmopathy apart from stable hyperthyroidism with 87.88% sensitivity and around 81% specificity, and in testing the same model reached 80%/75%. In validation, the model predicted progression to ophthalmopathy with approximately 71% sensitivity and less than 75% specificity, a median of 6.5 months before onset. TCR V-J signatures able to tell the groups apart were searched for in a discovery cohort of 90 to 100 patients, of whom approximately 40 had Graves' ophthalmopathy and around 57 had stable Graves' hyperthyroidism. An independent validation cohort of under 20 hyperthyroidism patients and 17 patients who later progressed to ophthalmopathy tested prospective prediction of ophthalmopathy. The roughly 100 discovery patients were randomly split 7:3 into training and test sets. The study also compared thyroid tissue and blood T-cell repertoires from a handful of Graves' hyperthyroidism patients. After blood sampling, hyperthyroidism patients were treated with methimazole at a starting dose of 30 mg daily, and ophthalmopathy patients were treated with high-dose intravenous methylprednisolone. Libraries were constructed in a second round of multiplex PCR, after which size selection and purification were carried out. Paired-end sequencing of the libraries was performed with 100 bp reads on an Illumina HiSeq2000. SOAPnuke was used to process the raw data, removing reads that contained adapters or uncalled bases, had a mean Phred below 15, or lacked an exact match to the constant primer or identifier. COPE v1.2.5 was used to merge high-quality paired reads, and clonotypes were defined as unique nucleotide sequences. Clonotypes were aligned to IMGT TRBV, TRBD and TRBJ reference segments using MiTCR v1.1. Only V-J combinations with frequency above 0.0001, covering 99% to 99.2% of repertoires, were analysed. The TCS score was defined as the ratio of F50 (clonal expansion) to E x V (chaos), calculated using BLOSUM62-based TCRdist between CDR3 peptides within each V-J. Welch's t-statistics and random forest reduced 514 V-J features to 13, which were used in a naive Bayes classifier (R e1071). No statistical method was used to fix the sample size in advance, and group allocation was not hidden from the investigators. The paper reports TCR Vbeta CDR3 sequencing of roughly 140 peripheral blood samples: 43 ophthalmopathy, under 85 hyperthyroidism and around 17 progressor patients.

The clonotype comes from a woman aged 18-29 years with Graves disease. Donor details come from another sample of the same person, matched by shared clones. The input for sequencing was peripheral blood mononuclear cells (PBMCs), taken at new diagnosis, from a patient treated with antithyroid drugs. This chain is built from TRBV9 and TRBJ1-2, with 7 middle bases fitting TRBD1. CDR3 sequence: CASSVFMTGTGGYTF. Here is the DNA: TGTGCCAGCAGCGTATTTATGACAGGGACGGGCGGCTACACCTTC.